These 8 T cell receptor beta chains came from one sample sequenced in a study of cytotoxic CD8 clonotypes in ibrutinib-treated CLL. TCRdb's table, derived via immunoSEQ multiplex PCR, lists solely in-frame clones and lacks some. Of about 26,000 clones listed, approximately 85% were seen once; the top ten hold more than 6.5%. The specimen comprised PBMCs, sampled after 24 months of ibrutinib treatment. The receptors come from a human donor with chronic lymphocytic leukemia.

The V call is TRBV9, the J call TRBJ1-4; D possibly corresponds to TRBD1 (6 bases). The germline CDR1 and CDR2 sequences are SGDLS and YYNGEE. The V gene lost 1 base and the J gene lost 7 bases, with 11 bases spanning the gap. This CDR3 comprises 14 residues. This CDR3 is CASSVYGGGEKLFF. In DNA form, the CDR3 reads TGTGCCAGCAGCGTATACGGGGGCGGTGAAAAACTGTTTTTT.

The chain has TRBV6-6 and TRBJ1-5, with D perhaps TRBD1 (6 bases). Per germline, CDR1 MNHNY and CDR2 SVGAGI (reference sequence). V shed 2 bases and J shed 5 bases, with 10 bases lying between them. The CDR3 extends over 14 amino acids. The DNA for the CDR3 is TGTGCCAGCAGTTACAAGGACAGATATCAGCCCCAGCATTTT. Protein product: CASSYKDRYQPQHF.

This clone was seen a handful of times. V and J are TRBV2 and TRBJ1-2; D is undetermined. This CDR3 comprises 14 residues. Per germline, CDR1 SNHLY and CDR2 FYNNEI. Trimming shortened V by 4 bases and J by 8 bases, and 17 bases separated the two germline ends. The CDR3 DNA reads TGTGCCAGCAGTGTAGGCGGGGTTACCGTCGGCTACACCTTC. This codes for CASSVGGVTVGYTF.

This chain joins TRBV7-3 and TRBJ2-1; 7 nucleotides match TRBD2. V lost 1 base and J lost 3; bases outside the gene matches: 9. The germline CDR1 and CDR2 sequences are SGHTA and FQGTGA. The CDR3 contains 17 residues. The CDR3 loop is CASSLRARGGVYNEQFF. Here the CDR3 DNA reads TGTGCCAGCAGCTTAAGGGCTAGGGGAGGGGTCTACAATGAGCAGTTCTTC.

The chain's CDR3 is CASSLFLAGAQETQYF. The CDR3 DNA reads as TGTGCCAGCAGCTTATTTTTGGCGGGGGCCCAAGAGACCCAGTACTTC. J is TRBJ2-5 and V is TRBV7-9; D might be TRBD2 (7 bases). The length of the CDR3 is 16 residues. Trimming took 2 bases from V and 1 from J, leaving 14 bases between them. Germline assignment: CDR1 SEHNR and CDR2 FQNEAQ (reference sequence).

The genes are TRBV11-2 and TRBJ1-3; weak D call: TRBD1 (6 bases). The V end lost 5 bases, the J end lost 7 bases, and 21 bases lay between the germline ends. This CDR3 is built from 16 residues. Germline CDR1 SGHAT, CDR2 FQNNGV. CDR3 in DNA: TGTGCCAGCAGCCCCACCCAAGACAGGAGAATGAACACCATATATTTT. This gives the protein CASSPTQDRRMNTIYF.

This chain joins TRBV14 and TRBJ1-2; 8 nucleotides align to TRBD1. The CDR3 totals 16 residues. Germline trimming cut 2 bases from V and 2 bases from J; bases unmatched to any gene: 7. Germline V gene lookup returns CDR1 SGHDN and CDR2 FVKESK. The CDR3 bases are TGTGCCAGCAGCCAATCCTATCGACAGGGGAACTATGGCTACACCTTC. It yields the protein CASSQSYRQGNYGYTF.

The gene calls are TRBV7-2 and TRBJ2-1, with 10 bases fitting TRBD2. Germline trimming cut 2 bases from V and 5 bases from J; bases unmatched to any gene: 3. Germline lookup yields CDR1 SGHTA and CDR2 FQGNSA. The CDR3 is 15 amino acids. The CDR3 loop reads CASSLTSGANNEQFF. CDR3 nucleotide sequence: TGTGCCAGCAGCTTAACTAGCGGGGCCAACAATGAGCAGTTCTTC. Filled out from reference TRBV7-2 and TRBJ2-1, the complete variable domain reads GAGVSQSPSNKVTEKGKDVELRCDPISGHTALYWYRQSLGQGLEFLIYFQGNSAPDKSGLPSDRFSAERTGGSVSTLTIQRTQQEDSAVYLCASSLTSGANNEQFFGPGTRLTVL.